The next 16 T cell receptor beta chains were all read from a single sample in a study of beta chain features in type 1 diabetes (dated by TCRdb to between 2017 and 2018). The protocol used for the library was the immunoSEQ multiplex PCR assay. The entire amount of isolated RNA was reverse transcribed using the High Capacity cDNA Reverse Transcription Kit, so the sequenced TCRB transcripts were expressed ones. Here the immuneACCESS table is served through TCRdb, limited to in-frame sequences with V and J called. Missing clones are a known gap in these copies; in checked studies unresolved V genes cover under half, and the rest lacks a known reason. The sample profile shows roughly 610,000 clones; around 15% of them were found once. Of the sample, under 0.095% is held by the ten largest clones. Material for sequencing was naive CD4+ T cells from blood. This specimen's cell subset or site label, interpreted: true naive CD4+ T cells. The receptors were sampled from a man aged 18 to 35 in good health.

This clone was counted between two and nine times. In nucleotides, the CDR3 is TGCGCCAGCAGCCAAGTAAGCCGGGACACAGAGCAGTACTTC. Amino acids: CASSQVSRDTEQYF. The chain joins TRBV4-3 to TRBJ2-7, with a tentative D call TRBD1 (6 bases). Germline CDR1 LGHNA, CDR2 YSLEER. V lost 1 base and J 7 bases, leaving 14 bases between the germline ends. This CDR3 has 14 residues.

In its sample, this clone was seen a few times. The V and J genes are TRBV9 and TRBJ2-3; D possibly matches TRBD1 or TRBD2 (5 bases each). V lost 1 base to trimming and J lost 2 bases, with 11 bases between them. Germline CDR1 and CDR2: SGDLS and YYNGEE. The CDR3 runs 15 residues. CDR3 in DNA: TGTGCCAGCAGCGTACAGGGACGAACCACAGATACGCAGTATTTT. Its protein product is CASSVQGRTTDTQYF. The whole variable domain, filled in from reference TRBV9 and TRBJ2-3, reads DSGVTQTPKHLITATGQRVTLRCSPRSGDLSVYWYQQSLDQGLQFLIQYYNGEERAKGNILERFSAQQFPDLHSELNLSSLELGDSALYFCASSVQGRTTDTQYFGPGTRLTVL.

The gene calls are TRBV28 and TRBJ1-1, with TRBD1 identical over 8 bases. The length of the CDR3 is 15 residues. Trimming cost V 3 bases and J 1 base; bases outside gene matches: 4. The germline CDR1 and CDR2 sequences are MDHEN and SYDVKM. The CDR3 loop reads CASSFRGRKNTEAFF. The DNA of the CDR3 is TGTGCCAGCAGTTTCAGGGGGCGAAAGAACACTGAAGCTTTCTTT.

The sample holds a few counts of this clone. The chain uses TRBV5-8 and TRBJ1-6, with D perhaps matching TRBD1 (5 bases). The CDR3 consists of 14 residues. Germline values: CDR1 SGHTS, CDR2 YDEGEE. The V gene lost 2 bases and the J gene lost 6 bases, with 9 bases spanning the gap. CDR3 bases: TGTGCCAGCAGCTTTAGGGGAAGTAATTCACCCCTCCACTTT. Protein: CASSFRGSNSPLHF.

Of note for this clone: This same CDR3 is encoded by further DNA sequences in the sample. The genes are TRBV7-3 and TRBJ1-1, with TRBD1 as a possible D gene (5 bases). CDR3 length: 14 amino acids. Between the trimmed V and J ends, which lost 3 bases and 4 bases, there was a span of 12 bases. CDR1 and CDR2 (germline): SGHTA, FQGTGA. The CDR3 loop is CASSLKGGGTEAFF. The CDR3 DNA reads TGTGCCAGCAGCTTGAAGGGTGGGGGCACTGAAGCTTTCTTT. Full variable domain (remainder filled in from reference TRBV7-3 and TRBJ1-1): GAGVSQTPSNKVTEKGKYVELRCDPISGHTALYWYRQSLGQGPEFLIYFQGTGAADDSGLPNDRFFAVRPEGSVSTLKIQRTERGDSAVYLCASSLKGGGTEAFFGQGTRLTVV.

There are a few counts of this clone. The chain uses TRBV7-6 and TRBJ1-2, with D possibly TRBD1 on 5 matching bases. The CDR3 totals 12 residues. The V gene lost 8 bases and the J gene lost 1 base, with 8 bases spanning the gap. Germline values: CDR1 SGHVS, CDR2 FNYEAQ. The CDR3 loop reads CASGASNYGYTF. DNA for the CDR3: TGTGCCAGCGGGGCCAGTAACTATGGCTACACCTTC.

In its sample, this clone was seen a few times. The chain combines TRBV7-3 with TRBJ2-5; D possibly uses TRBD1 or TRBD2 (5 bases each). The germline CDR1 and CDR2 sequences are SGHTA and FQGTGA. The CDR3 is 15 amino acids. V was shortened by 0 bases and J by 5 bases, with 13 bases between the two germline ends. The CDR3 sequence: CASSLTGVARETQYF. CDR3 DNA sequence: TGTGCCAGCAGCTTAACGGGGGTAGCTCGGGAGACCCAGTACTTC.

Turning to this clone: This sequence may be a read error, since a much larger clone differs from it by one base. The rearrangement joins TRBV5-6 to TRBJ2-3; D remains unclear. The CDR3 consists of 11 residues. V dropped 0 bases and J dropped 7 bases, with 3 bases sitting between them. Germline CDR1 and CDR2: SGHDT and YYEEEE. CDR3 loop: CASSLGYTQYF. As DNA, the CDR3 is TGTGCCAGCAGCTTGGGATATACGCAGTATTTT.

The chain combines TRBV28 with TRBJ2-3, with a weak D call TRBD1 (5 bases). Trimming cost V 6 bases and J 7 bases, with 11 bases left between them. The CDR3 consists of 12 residues. The germline CDR1 and CDR2 sequences are MDHEN and SYDVKM. The CDR3 protein is CASSQGRYTQYF. The CDR3 DNA follows: TGTGCCAGCAGCCAGGGAAGGTATACGCAGTATTTT.

The chain recombines TRBV23-1 with TRBJ2-7; TRBD2 might be the D (5 bases). TRBV23-1 qualifies as an ORF whose function is uncertain. The CDR3 is 15 amino acids. The V and J ends lost 0 bases and 5 bases respectively, with 14 bases between them. The DNA of the CDR3 is TGCGCCAGCAGTCAATCAGCCTACCTCGGGAACGAGCAGTACTTC. Amino acids: CASSQSAYLGNEQYF.

This chain joins TRBV28 and TRBJ2-1; D call uncertain. Trimming removed 5 bases from V and 4 bases from J, with 6 bases in between. The CDR3 has 12 residues. Germline lookup yields CDR1 MDHEN and CDR2 SYDVKM. This CDR3 reads CASSLDYNEQFF. CDR3 coding DNA: TGTGCCAGCAGTCTCGATTACAATGAGCAGTTCTTC.

The rearrangement joins TRBV9 to TRBJ1-2; 7 bases align to TRBD1. The ends lost 0 bases at V and 7 bases at J; junction bases unmatched: 3. The CDR3 extends over 13 amino acids. The germline V gene has CDR1 SGDLS and CDR2 YYNGEE. In DNA, the CDR3 is TGTGCCAGCAGCGTAGGTCGGGACAGTGGCTACACCTTC. This sequence encodes CASSVGRDSGYTF.

This clone was seen only a few times. V usage is TRBV29-1 and J usage is TRBJ2-5; possible D gene TRBD1, 6 bases. Judging by the DNA end, TRBJ2-7 fits better; the J call may be wrong. CDR1 is SQVTM, CDR2 ANQGSEA, per germline. CDR3 size: 16 residues. The CDR3 is CSVGMSAGAFSYEQYF. The CDR3, as DNA: TGCAGCGTTGGGATGTCGGCAGGGGCTTTCTCCTACGAGCAGTACTTC.

This clone was found a few times. This chain uses TRBV18 with TRBJ2-4; no clear D. Germline CDR1 reads KGHSH; CDR2 reads LQKENI. There are 16 residues in the CDR3. Trimming left V 0 bases short and J 3 bases short, with 12 bases between. In nucleotides, the CDR3 is TGTGCCAGCTCACCACCCCGAGGCCAGGACAAAAACATTCAGTACTTC. Its translation is CASSPPRGQDKNIQYF.

This clone was detected many times. The V call is TRBV7-9, the J call TRBJ1-4, with D hard to call. Germline-derived CDR1 and CDR2 are SEHNR and FQNEAQ (reference sequence). V was trimmed by 5 bases and J by 3 bases, leaving 16 bases between them. This CDR3 is built from 16 residues. CDR3 coding DNA: TGTGCCAGCAGCCCCCCGCGGTGGGCGGCTAATGAAAAACTGTTTTTT. This codes for CASSPPRWAANEKLFF. The variable domain in full, with the rest retrieved from reference TRBV7-9 and TRBJ1-4, is DTGVSQNPRHKITKRGQNVTFRCDPISEHNRLYWYRQTLGQGPEFLTYFQNEAQLEKSRLLSDRFSAERPKGSFSTLEIQRTEQGDSAMYLCASSPPRWAANEKLFFGSGTQLSVL.

The rearrangement joins TRBV2 to TRBJ1-1; D is undetermined. There are 16 residues in the CDR3. The germline V and J ends were trimmed by 4 bases and 4 bases, with 19 bases remaining between them. The germline gives CDR1 SNHLY, CDR2 FYNNEI. The CDR3 protein is CASSGVNSRRSTEAFF. CDR3 DNA: TGTGCCAGCAGTGGGGTCAACAGCCGACGTAGCACTGAAGCTTTCTTT.